This is a list of T cell receptor beta chains from one sample in a study of response to subunit inactivated influenza vaccine. TCRdb reanalysed the RT-PCR reads using MiXCR and keeps one entry per CDR3 protein. Here the sample spans 530,000 or so distinct CDR3 sequences, roughly 27% being singletons. Specimen: CD4+ T cells sorted from PBMCs, collected less than 6 days after vaccination. These receptor sequences come from a man aged 50-59 years who received an inactivated influenza vaccine. CDR3s include the opening cysteine and the closing phenylalanine or tryptophan. Each record gives: clone size, V gene, J gene, D gene, CDR3 protein, CDR3 DNA. D genes are given only for firm matches. Size is stated for part of the rows, as once, few or many counts, or as a class when the clone is expanded.

>many|TRBV9|TRBJ2-3|TRBD2
CASSVDWGTSGDTQYF
TGTGCCAGCAGCGTAGACTGGGGGACTAGCGGAGATACGCAGTATTTT
>-|TRBV4-2|TRBJ2-3|-
CASSQTRGSTDTQYF
TGTGCCAGCAGCCAAACTCGGGGGAGCACAGATACGCAGTATTTT
>few|TRBV7-9|TRBJ2-2|TRBD1
CASSPSGRTGNTGELFF
TGTGCCAGCAGCCCTTCGGGCCGGACAGGGAACACCGGGGAGCTGTTTTTT
>few|TRBV4-3|TRBJ2-1|TRBD2
CASSTTSGRASEQFF
TGCGCCAGCTCCACGACTAGCGGGAGGGCCTCCGAGCAGTTCTTC
>-|TRBV4-2|TRBJ2-1|TRBD2
CASSPSSGTYNEQFF
TGTGCCAGCAGCCCCTCTAGCGGGACTTACAATGAGCAGTTCTTC
>-|TRBV29-1|TRBJ2-3|TRBD2
CSEKSGVSTDTQYF
TGCAGCGAGAAGAGCGGGGTCTCGACAGATACGCAGTATTTT
>few|TRBV28|TRBJ2-7|-
CASSHRPGVGTYEQYF
TGTGCCAGCAGCCACAGACCCGGGGTTGGTACCTACGAGCAGTACTTC
>few|TRBV12-5|TRBJ1-5|-
CASDLTGSNQPQHF
TGTGCTAGTGACTTGACGGGTAGCAATCAGCCCCAGCATTTT
>-|TRBV25-1|TRBJ2-5|-
CASSPWKETQYF
TGTGCCAGCTCCCCTTGGAAGGAGACCCAGTACTTC
>-|TRBV4-1|TRBJ2-7|-
CASSQEFTWGGEQYF
TGCGCCAGCAGCCAAGAATTCACCTGGGGTGGCGAGCAGTACTTC
>-|TRBV29-1|TRBJ1-1|-
CSVQAGWAEAFF
TGCAGCGTGCAAGCGGGGTGGGCTGAAGCTTTCTTT
>-|TRBV18|TRBJ2-5|-
CASSPGGYQETQYF
TGTGCCAGCTCACCTGGAGGGTATCAAGAGACCCAGTACTTC
>-|TRBV12-5|TRBJ1-4|-
CASGLDRLTEKLFF
TGTGCTAGTGGCCTCGACAGGTTGACGGAAAAACTGTTTTTT
>-|TRBV5-1|TRBJ1-6|-
CASSLDLAGDNSPLHF
TGCGCCAGCAGCTTGGACCTGGCCGGGGATAATTCACCCCTCCACTTT
>-|TRBV18|TRBJ1-5|-
CASSVFSNQPQHF
TGTGCCAGCTCAGTTTTTAGCAATCAGCCCCAGCATTTT
>few|TRBV7-2|TRBJ2-1|-
CASSVPSSVGSYNEQFF
TGTGCCAGCAGCGTCCCTTCTTCAGTCGGCTCCTACAATGAGCAGTTCTTC
>many|TRBV10-3|TRBJ1-2|-
CAISESSKGYGYTF
TGTGCCATCAGTGAGTCAAGCAAGGGCTATGGCTACACCTTC
>-|TRBV6-1|TRBJ2-7|TRBD2
CAGLGTSVSYEQYF
TGTGCCGGACTTGGGACTAGTGTTTCCTACGAGCAGTACTTC
>few|TRBV20-1|TRBJ2-3|-
CSASARRGEQYF
TGCAGTGCTTCCGCACGGAGGGGAGAGCAGTATTTT
>few|TRBV29-1|TRBJ2-1|-
CSVGTGQTLLYNEQFF
TGCAGCGTTGGAACAGGGCAAACACTACTTTACAATGAGCAGTTCTTC
>-|TRBV20-1|TRBJ2-1|TRBD2
CSARALQGGGYNEQFF
TGCAGTGCTAGAGCGCTTCAGGGCGGGGGCTACAATGAGCAGTTCTTC
>few|TRBV20-1|TRBJ2-1|-
CSASGLPWYNEQFF
TGCAGTGCTTCGGGACTGCCCTGGTACAATGAGCAGTTCTTC
>few|TRBV28|TRBJ2-1|-
CASSFGMTGRGRGTYNEQFF
TGTGCCAGCAGTTTCGGGATGACAGGCAGGGGCAGGGGCACCTACAATGAGCAGTTCTTC
>-|TRBV6-2/TRBV6-3|TRBJ2-3|TRBD1
CASSNDRGADTQYF
TGTGCCAGCAGTAATGACAGGGGCGCAGATACGCAGTATTTT
>-|TRBV5-1|TRBJ1-1|TRBD1
CASSQGQRNTEAFF
TGCGCCAGCAGCCAGGGACAGAGGAACACTGAAGCTTTCTTT
>few|TRBV2|TRBJ2-3|-
CARSSDTSTDTQYF
TGTGCCAGGTCTAGCGACACTAGCACAGATACGCAGTATTTT
>many|TRBV5-1|TRBJ2-2|-
CASSYLVGELFF
TGCGCCAGCAGCTATCTAGTCGGGGAGCTGTTTTTT
>-|TRBV27|TRBJ2-2|TRBD2
CASSIMGTGGPTGVLFF
TGTGCCAGCAGCATTATGGGGACGGGAGGGCCCACCGGGGTGCTGTTTTTT
>-|TRBV28|TRBJ2-5|-
CASKGDGETQYF
TGTGCCAGCAAGGGTGACGGAGAGACCCAGTACTTC
>few|TRBV12-3/TRBV12-4|TRBJ1-2|-
CASSQTRNYGYTF
TGTGCCAGCAGCCAAACCCGAAACTATGGCTACACCTTC
>few|TRBV7-2|TRBJ1-4|TRBD1
CASSPNGQGASNEKLFF
TGTGCCAGCAGCCCGAACGGACAGGGGGCTTCTAATGAAAAACTGTTTTTT
>few|TRBV13|TRBJ2-3|-
CASSLLMGPTNTDTQYF
TGTGCCAGCAGCCTCCTAATGGGACCAACGAACACAGATACGCAGTATTTT
>-|TRBV29-1|TRBJ2-4|-
CSARGHGENIQYF
TGCAGCGCCCGAGGACACGGAGAAAACATTCAGTACTTC
>many|TRBV5-5|TRBJ2-2|TRBD2
CASSLVGVRGGTGELFF
TGTGCCAGCAGCTTGGTCGGTGTGCGGGGGGGCACCGGGGAGCTGTTTTTT
>-|TRBV4-2|TRBJ2-2|-
CASSTQPQNTGELFF
TGTGCCAGCAGCACCCAGCCACAGAACACCGGGGAGCTGTTTTTT
>few|TRBV7-2|TRBJ1-1|-
CASSPGRANTEAFF
TGTGCCAGCAGCCCAGGACGGGCGAACACTGAAGCTTTCTTT
>-|TRBV7-2|TRBJ1-1|-
CASSLALSSTEAFF
TGTGCCAGCAGCTTAGCGCTTTCTAGCACTGAAGCTTTCTTT
>many|TRBV12-3/TRBV12-4|TRBJ1-5|-
CASSFAGTSNQPQHF
TGTGCCAGCAGTTTTGCCGGGACAAGCAATCAGCCCCAGCATTTT
>many|TRBV12-3/TRBV12-4|TRBJ2-1|TRBD2
CASHWTSGRGNEQFF
TGTGCCAGCCACTGGACTAGCGGGAGAGGCAATGAGCAGTTCTTC
>-|TRBV6-5|TRBJ2-2|-
CASSTDLKGANTGELFF
TGTGCCAGCAGTACCGACCTTAAAGGCGCGAACACCGGGGAGCTGTTTTTT
>few|TRBV20-1|TRBJ1-1|TRBD1
CSAAPGTGRREAFF
TGCAGTGCGGCCCCCGGGACAGGGCGGAGAGAAGCTTTCTTT
>-|TRBV6-2/TRBV6-3|TRBJ2-1|-
CASSYQPGARKQFF
TGTGCCAGCAGTTACCAGCCAGGGGCCCGAAAGCAGTTCTTC
>-|TRBV20-1|TRBJ2-2|TRBD1
CSASPTGEYTGELFF
TGCAGTGCTAGTCCGACAGGGGAGTACACCGGGGAGCTGTTTTTT
>few|TRBV7-2|TRBJ2-1|-
CASSLSGGMGNEQFF
TGTGCCAGCAGCTTATCGGGCGGGATGGGGAATGAGCAGTTCTTC
>-|TRBV4-3|TRBJ2-1|-
CASRKSDTPYNEQFF
TGCGCCAGCAGGAAATCGGATACGCCCTACAATGAGCAGTTCTTC
>-|TRBV24-1|TRBJ2-3|-
CATSDPSSSDTQYF
TGTGCCACCAGTGATCCGAGTTCCTCGGATACGCAGTATTTT
>few|TRBV18|TRBJ2-7|-
CASSPNRYEQYF
TGTGCCAGCTCACCAAATCGCTACGAGCAGTACTTC
>-|TRBV20-1|TRBJ2-7|TRBD1
CSAGPLTGSIYEQYF
TGCAGTGCTGGACCCCTGACAGGGTCCATCTACGAGCAGTACTTC
>few|TRBV6-5|TRBJ2-5|-
CASGGQTETQYF
TGTGCCTCGGGGGGACAGACAGAGACCCAGTACTTC
>few|TRBV20-1|TRBJ2-7|TRBD2
CSARFGGGPYEQYF
TGCAGTGCTAGGTTCGGGGGGGGACCTTACGAGCAGTACTTC
>-|TRBV20-1|TRBJ2-2|TRBD1
CSAPRTGVNAGELFF
TGCAGTGCTCCACGGACAGGGGTTAACGCCGGGGAGCTGTTTTTT
>-|TRBV6-5|TRBJ1-6|-
CASSYSGGGAAFSPLHF
TGTGCCAGCAGTTACTCTGGGGGGGGGGCCGCTTTTTCACCCCTCCACTTT
>few|TRBV4-3|TRBJ2-3|TRBD2
CASSQGLAGGPGDTQYF
TGCGCCAGCAGCCAGGGGCTAGCGGGGGGGCCAGGCGATACGCAGTATTTT
>-|TRBV7-2|TRBJ2-2|-
CASSLASANTGELFF
TGTGCCAGCAGCTTAGCTAGCGCGAACACCGGGGAGCTGTTTTTT
>-|TRBV6-5|TRBJ1-1|-
CASSYSDLRTEAFF
TGTGCCAGCAGTTACTCAGACTTGAGGACTGAAGCTTTCTTT
>few|TRBV7-2|TRBJ1-1|-
CASSLDVWGNTEAFF
TGTGCCAGCAGCTTAGACGTTTGGGGGAACACTGAAGCTTTCTTT
>-|TRBV5-6|TRBJ2-1|TRBD2
CASSFLTSGTYNEQFF
TGTGCCAGCAGCTTTTTGACTAGCGGGACCTACAATGAGCAGTTCTTC
>-|TRBV12-3/TRBV12-4|TRBJ2-2|TRBD1
CASEGQDNTGELFF
TGTGCCAGCGAAGGACAGGACAACACCGGGGAGCTGTTTTTT